The 10 T cell receptor beta chains reported below all come from one sample, sequenced in a study of beta chain features in type 1 diabetes. Findings and caveats of the study: TCRB CDR3s were moderately but significantly shorter in Type 1 diabetes patients in all four CD4+ subsets.

Antigen specificity for these receptors is unknown. Expressed TCRB transcripts were sequenced because the entire RNA isolate underwent reverse transcription. Profiled with immunoSEQ multiplex PCR; TCRdb holds only in-frame clones, not every one. The sample records under 200,000 clones, around a tenth being singletons. The sequencing sample was made of central memory CD4+ T cells from blood. Receptors originate from a man under 40 with type 1 diabetes.

The chain has TRBV30 and TRBJ2-3, with D possibly being TRBD1 (5 bases). Germline CDR1 GTSNPN, CDR2 SVGIG (reference sequence). This CDR3 is 14 amino acids long. The V and J ends lost 5 bases and 2 bases respectively, with 14 bases between them. The CDR3 loop reads CAWSPLGLTDTQYF. CDR3 DNA sequence: TGTGCCTGGTCTCCTTTGGGGCTCACAGATACGCAGTATTTT. Based on the CDR3 plus reference TRBV30 and TRBJ2-3, the full variable domain is SQTIHQWPATLVQPVGSPLSLECTVEGTSNPNLYWYRQAAGRGLQLLFYSVGIGQISSEVPQNLSASRPQDRQFILSSKKLLLSDSGFYLCAWSPLGLTDTQYFGPGTRLTVL.

The J gene is TRBJ1-5, the V gene TRBV29-1; the D gene is possibly TRBD1 (6 bases). Germline CDR1 reads SQVTM; CDR2 reads ANQGSEA. The ends were cut back, 8 bases at V and 2 bases at J, with 10 bases in the middle. This CDR3 has 12 amino acids. Here the CDR3 DNA reads TGCAGCCTCAGGGGACGCAATCAGCCCCAGCATTTT. Its protein product is CSLRGRNQPQHF.

This clone has only a few counts. The rearrangement joins TRBV7-2 to TRBJ2-7; 7 positions match TRBD2. V lost 5 bases, J lost 6 bases, and 4 bases stayed unmatched. Germline V gene data show CDR1 as SGHTA and CDR2 as FQGNSA. The CDR3 loop spans 12 amino acids. The CDR3 spells CASSPRGGEQYF. CDR3 sequence (DNA): TGTGCCAGCAGCCCCCGCGGGGGCGAGCAGTACTTC.

This clone was observed a few times. This chain uses TRBV4-2 with TRBJ2-7; TRBD2 matches 15 bases. J was trimmed by 2 bases and V by 0 bases; bases with no gene match: 5. This CDR3 spans 18 amino acids. The germline gives CDR1 LGHNA, CDR2 YNFKEQ. CDR3 bases: TGTGCCAGCAGCCAAGATCCTGGGACTAGCGGGAGGACCTACGAGCAGTACTTC. Protein: CASSQDPGTSGRTYEQYF.

This clone appeared a few times. The rearrangement links TRBV11-2 to TRBJ1-1; TRBD1 agrees at 8 bases. This CDR3 has 15 amino acids. J was trimmed by 3 bases and V by 6 bases; bases with no gene match: 9. Germline V CDR1 and CDR2: SGHAT, FQNNGV. The CDR3 protein is CASRRRTGSDTEAFF. The CDR3, as DNA: TGTGCCAGCAGACGCCGGACAGGGAGCGACACTGAAGCTTTCTTT.

There are a few counts of this clone. The J gene is TRBJ2-2, the V gene TRBV6-4, with 9 bases aligning to TRBD2. The junction had 3 bases not matched to a gene; V was cut back by 4 bases and J by 3 bases. CDR3 size: 15 residues. The V gene's germline CDR1 is MRHNA and CDR2 SNTAGT. The CDR3 bases are TGTGCCAGCAGTGTAGCGGGAGATGACACCGGGGAGCTGTTTTTT. Translation gives CASSVAGDDTGELFF.

This chain links TRBV6-5 with TRBJ2-7; TRBD1 aligns across 9 bases. Germline trimming cut 2 bases from V and 3 bases from J; bases unmatched to any gene: 8. The CDR3 contains 16 residues. CDR1 is MNHEY, CDR2 SVGAGI, per germline. In DNA form, the CDR3 reads TGTGCCAGCAGTTACCCGCGCCGGGACAGGGACTACGAGCAGTACTTC. Its translation: CASSYPRRDRDYEQYF.

A few counts support this clone. The chain couples TRBV18 to TRBJ1-2, with TRBD1 matching over 12 bases. J lost 4 bases, V lost 3 bases, and 6 bases had no gene match. The germline CDR1 and CDR2 sequences are KGHSH and LQKENI. The CDR3 extends over 16 amino acids. Here the CDR3 reads CASSPAGQGALYGYTF. The CDR3 DNA is TGTGCCAGCTCACCGGCGGGACAGGGGGCACTCTATGGCTACACCTTC.

This clone appeared a few times. This sequence joins TRBV5-1 and TRBJ2-3; 13 bases match TRBD2. V lost 2 bases to trimming and J lost 4 bases; unmatched junction nucleotides: 4. Germline V gene lookup returns CDR1 SGHRS and CDR2 YFSETQ. The CDR3 loop spans 16 amino acids. CDR3 sequence: CASSLRTSGSADTQYF. CDR3 in DNA: TGCGCCAGCAGCTTAAGGACTAGCGGGAGTGCAGATACGCAGTATTTT.

This clone came up a few times. This chain links TRBV30 with TRBJ2-7; D is ambiguous. The V end was cut by 2 bases, the J end by 3 bases, with 5 bases between. Germline CDR1 GTSNPN, CDR2 SVGIG (reference sequence). This CDR3 has 11 residues. CDR3 nucleotide sequence: TGTGCCTGGAGTACACGCTACGAGCAGTACTTC. Protein sequence: CAWSTRYEQYF.